The T cell receptor beta chain described here comes from a study of radiotherapy plus CTLA-4 blockade in lung cancer. About the study: Of the patients, around 17% showed objective responses and about 30% attained disease control. Study findings and constraints: Expansion in blood of tumor-derived TCR clones was seen after radiotherapy plus ipilimumab.

For this clone: Its antigen is undetermined.

The CDR3 contains 16 residues. Deletions cut 1 base from V and 8 bases from J, with 20 bases between. The germline CDR1 and CDR2 sequences are SGHTA and FQGNSA. Profiled with immunoSEQ multiplex PCR; TCRdb holds only in-frame clones, not every one. The profile shows 65,000 to 95,000 clones, 70% to 90% of them singletons. The sequencing here drew on peripheral blood, taken from a patient treated with radiotherapy plus ipilimumab. This chain joins TRBV7-2 and TRBJ1-2; D is unresolved. The TCR originated in a human donor with non-small cell lung cancer who had stable disease on radiotherapy plus ipilimumab. In DNA, the CDR3 is TGTGCCAGCAGCTTAGATCGGGGAGCGAGCGGAGGCGGCTACACCTTC. It specifies CASSLDRGASGGGYTF. The whole variable domain, filled in from reference TRBV7-2 and TRBJ1-2, reads GAGVSQSPSNKVTEKGKDVELRCDPISGHTALYWYRQSLGQGLEFLIYFQGNSAPDKSGLPSDRFSAERTGGSVSTLTIQRTQQEDSAVYLCASSLDRGASGGGYTFGSGTRLTVV.